The 19 T cell receptor beta chains presented below share a single source sample, sequenced in a study of blood T cells in healthy people across ages. For the second PCR, which ran for roughly 6 to 12 cycles, a sample-barcoded 5' primer and a J-beta primer mix were used. One entry per CDR3 protein, called by TCRdb with MiXCR from the 5' RACE reads. Among about 760,000 distinct CDR3 sequences listed, roughly three fifths were seen once. Sequenced: blood. The receptor set was obtained from a man in his forties or fifties in good health.

This clonotype has a count of ten or more. This chain connects TRBV5-1 to TRBJ2-7, with D hard to call. CDR1 and CDR2 from the germline V gene are SGHRS and YFSETQ. The CDR3 has 14 residues. V lost 1 base and J 2 bases, leaving 10 bases between the germline ends. In DNA form, the CDR3 reads TGCGCCAGCAGCTTGTTTCCGGGTACCTACGAGCAGTACTTC. It translates to CASSLFPGTYEQYF.

This clonotype was seen a handful of times. The rearrangement links TRBV27 to TRBJ2-7; TRBD2 matches 12 bases. The CDR3 totals 17 residues. V shed 3 bases and J 2 bases; nucleotides not matched to a gene: 8. CDR1 and CDR2 (germline): MNHEY, SMNVEV (reference sequence). The CDR3 sequence is CASSFVARTSGTYEQYF. Written as DNA, the CDR3 is TGTGCCAGCAGTTTTGTAGCTAGGACTAGCGGGACCTACGAGCAGTACTTC.

V is TRBV20-1 and J is TRBJ1-6, with a tentative D call TRBD1 (6 bases). This CDR3 spans 17 amino acids. Trimming pared 2 bases from V and 10 bases from J, leaving 24 bases between. The germline gives CDR1 DFQATT, CDR2 SNEGSKA (reference sequence). CDR3 region: CSARSGFQGRLDSPLHF. The CDR3 nucleotides read TGCAGTGCTAGAAGCGGTTTTCAGGGGCGGTTAGACTCACCCCTCCACTTT.

The J gene is TRBJ2-7, the V gene TRBV28; no definite D call. CDR1 is MDHEN, CDR2 SYDVKM, per germline. The CDR3 length is 13 residues. V was trimmed by 5 bases and J by 4 bases, leaving 12 bases between them. In DNA, the CDR3 is TGTGCCAGCAGTAGGGAAGAAGATTACGAGCAGTACTTC. Amino acids: CASSREEDYEQYF.

The chain links TRBV5-6 to TRBJ2-3; TRBD2 matches 10 bases. CDR3 size: 17 residues. After removal of 0 bases from V and 1 base from J, the junction contained 5 bases not matched to a gene. CDR1 and CDR2 (germline): SGHDT, YYEEEE. The CDR3 sequence is CASSLELAGPRTDTQYF. The DNA of the CDR3 is TGTGCCAGCAGCTTGGAACTAGCGGGGCCTCGCACAGATACGCAGTATTTT.

The CDR3 here is CASSPRLLTEAFF. The CDR3 region has the DNA TGTGCCAGCAGTCCCCGGTTGCTAACTGAAGCTTTCTTT. The gene calls are TRBV27 and TRBJ1-1; D unresolved. V dropped 5 bases and J dropped 5 bases, with 12 bases sitting between them. CDR1 and CDR2 from the germline V gene are MNHEY and SMNVEV (reference sequence). The CDR3 loop spans 13 amino acids.

This chain uses TRBV2 with TRBJ2-3, with a weak D call TRBD2 (6 bases). Germline assignment: CDR1 SNHLY and CDR2 FYNNEI. Trimming removed 7 bases from V and 2 bases from J, with 16 bases in between. The CDR3 contains 15 residues. DNA of the CDR3: TGTGCCAGCAACCCCTGGGGGGTCATCACAGATACGCAGTATTTT. This codes for CASNPWGVITDTQYF.

In this sample, this clonotype turned up a few times. The V gene is TRBV4-2, the J gene TRBJ2-5, with 7 bases aligning to TRBD1. This CDR3 has 15 amino acids. After removal of 1 base from V and 3 bases from J, the junction contained 5 bases not matched to a gene. Germline V gene data show CDR1 as LGHNA and CDR2 as YNFKEQ. CDR3 sequence: CASSQVGDSEETQYF. The DNA of the CDR3 is TGTGCCAGCAGCCAAGTTGGGGACAGCGAAGAGACCCAGTACTTC.

The chain links TRBV29-1 to TRBJ1-2; 8 bases align to TRBD1. CDR3 length: 14 residues. Germline loops: CDR1 SQVTM, CDR2 ANQGSEA. V trimming: 4 bases; J trimming: 8 bases; junction bases outside the gene matches: 12. CDR3 nucleotides: TGCAGCGTTGTGGGCGACAGGGGTGTTCGGGGCTACACCTTC. This sequence encodes CSVVGDRGVRGYTF.

The chain uses TRBV3-1 and TRBJ2-7; 8 nucleotides agree with TRBD1. CDR3 length: 13 amino acids. V shed 2 bases and J 3 bases; nucleotides not matched to a gene: 0. Germline values: CDR1 LGHDT, CDR2 YNNKEL (reference sequence). Here the CDR3 DNA reads TGTGCCAGCAGCCAAACAGGGGGCTACGAGCAGTACTTC. Amino acids: CASSQTGGYEQYF.

The chain links TRBV29-1 to TRBJ1-4; TRBD1 agrees at 8 bases. The CDR3 covers 16 residues. The junction had 12 bases not matched to a gene; V was cut back by 1 base and J by 8 bases. Germline CDR1 and CDR2: SQVTM and ANQGSEA. For the CDR3, the DNA is TGCAGCGTTGAAGCGGGGAGAGACAGGGGATCCGAAAAACTGTTTTTT. Residues: CSVEAGRDRGSEKLFF.

The chain uses TRBV11-3 and TRBJ2-2; D ambiguous. V was cut by 0 bases and J by 3 bases, with 8 bases left in between. CDR3 length: 15 amino acids. The germline CDR1 and CDR2 sequences are SGHNT and YENEEA. The CDR3 sequence is CASSLEGPYTGELFF. DNA for the CDR3: TGTGCCAGCAGCTTAGAAGGTCCTTACACCGGGGAGCTGTTTTTT.

This chain uses TRBV27 with TRBJ1-5; 7 bases agree with TRBD1. J lost 7 bases, V lost 5 bases, and 11 bases had no gene match. CDR1 and CDR2 (germline): MNHEY, SMNVEV (reference sequence). CDR3 length equals 15 residues. The DNA of the CDR3 is TGTGCCAGCAGTCCTTCGACAGGGTTACGGCAGCCCCAGCATTTT. It encodes CASSPSTGLRQPQHF.

This clonotype was detected a few times. CDR3 amino acids: CASKIGRGVDTQYF. The DNA for the CDR3 is TGTGCCAGCAAGATTGGGCGGGGGGTGGATACGCAGTATTTT. The chain employs TRBV12-3 or TRBV12-4 and TRBJ2-3, with 8 bases identical to TRBD2. This CDR3 has 14 residues. V shed 7 bases and J 6 bases; nucleotides not matched to a gene: 9.

The chain links TRBV25-1 to TRBJ2-7, with D hard to call. Germline CDR1 reads MGHDK; CDR2 reads SYGVNS. CDR3 length: 12 residues. V lost 1 base and J 6 bases, leaving 7 bases between the germline ends. In nucleotides, the CDR3 is TGTGCCAGCAGTGAATTATCCCGCGAGCAGTACTTC. This encodes CASSELSREQYF.

This rearrangement joins TRBV20-1 to TRBJ1-2; no clear D. This CDR3 spans 12 amino acids. Trimming pared 4 bases from V and 9 bases from J, leaving 15 bases between. Germline V CDR1 and CDR2: DFQATT, SNEGSKA (reference sequence). Here the CDR3 reads CSAKSGVDRYTF. CDR3 nucleotides: TGCAGTGCTAAGTCCGGCGTCGATCGCTACACCTTC.

There are a few counts of this clonotype. This chain links TRBV3-1 with TRBJ2-1; 9 bases match TRBD2. The V segment lost 5 bases and the J segment 4 bases; nucleotides outside the gene matches: 9. Germline CDR1 reads LGHDT; CDR2 reads YNNKEL (reference sequence). The CDR3 is 16 residues long. CDR3 region: CASSYNPSGNYNEQFF. In nucleotides, the CDR3 is TGTGCCAGCAGCTACAACCCTAGCGGGAATTACAATGAGCAGTTCTTC.

The chain links TRBV12-3 or TRBV12-4 to TRBJ1-1; 7 nucleotides agree with TRBD1. Unmatched junction bases numbered 12, after V lost 6 bases and J lost 2 bases. The CDR3 is 16 residues long. The CDR3 is CASRPEQGHKNTEAFF. The CDR3 nucleotides read TGTGCCAGCAGGCCGGAACAGGGGCACAAAAACACTGAAGCTTTCTTT.

This clonotype has ten or more counts. This chain joins TRBV25-1 and TRBJ2-7; TRBD1 agrees at 9 bases. Germline trimming cut 10 bases from V and 6 bases from J; bases unmatched to any gene: 4. The germline gives CDR1 MGHDK, CDR2 SYGVNS. The CDR3 spans 11 residues. Written as DNA, the CDR3 is TGTGCCACCTTGGACAGGGGCGAGCAGTACTTC. The encoded protein is CATLDRGEQYF.